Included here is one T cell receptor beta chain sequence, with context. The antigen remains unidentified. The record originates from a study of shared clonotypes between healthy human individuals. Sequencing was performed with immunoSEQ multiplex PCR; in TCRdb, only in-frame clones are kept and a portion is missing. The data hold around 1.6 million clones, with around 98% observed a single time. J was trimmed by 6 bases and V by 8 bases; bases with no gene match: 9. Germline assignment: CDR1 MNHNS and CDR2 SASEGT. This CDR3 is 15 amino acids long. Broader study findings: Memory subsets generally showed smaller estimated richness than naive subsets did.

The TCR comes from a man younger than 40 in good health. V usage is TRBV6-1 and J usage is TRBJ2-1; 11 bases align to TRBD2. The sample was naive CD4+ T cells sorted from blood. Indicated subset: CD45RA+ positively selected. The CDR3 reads CASFQVAGGPNEQFF. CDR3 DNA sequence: TGTGCCAGCTTCCAGGTAGCGGGAGGGCCCAATGAGCAGTTCTTC.